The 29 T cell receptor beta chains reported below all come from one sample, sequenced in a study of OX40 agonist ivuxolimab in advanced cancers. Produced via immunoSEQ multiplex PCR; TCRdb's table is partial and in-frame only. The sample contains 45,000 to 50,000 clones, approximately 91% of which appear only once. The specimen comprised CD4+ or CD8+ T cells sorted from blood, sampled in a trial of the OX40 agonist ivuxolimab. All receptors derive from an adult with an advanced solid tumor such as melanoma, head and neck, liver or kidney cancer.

CDR3 nucleotide sequence: TGTGCCAGCAGCTTCGACAGTTCCTACGAGCAGTACTTC. It is translated as CASSFDSSYEQYF. The rearrangement joins TRBV5-6 to TRBJ2-7, with a tentative D call TRBD1 (5 bases). The CDR3 loop spans 13 amino acids. From germline, CDR1 is SGHDT and CDR2 YYEEEE. V shed 2 bases and J shed 1 base, with 7 bases lying between them.

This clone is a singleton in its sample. The CDR3 sequence is CASSSQTGQISGAKETQYF. The DNA of the CDR3 is TGTGCCAGCAGCTCCCAGACGGGACAGATTAGCGGGGCCAAAGAGACCCAGTACTTC. The rearrangement links TRBV7-9 to TRBJ2-5, with a possible D match to TRBD2 (8 bases). CDR1 is SEHNR, CDR2 FQNEAQ, per germline (reference sequence). The length of the CDR3 is 19 residues. Trimming took 4 bases from V and 3 from J, leaving 27 bases between them.

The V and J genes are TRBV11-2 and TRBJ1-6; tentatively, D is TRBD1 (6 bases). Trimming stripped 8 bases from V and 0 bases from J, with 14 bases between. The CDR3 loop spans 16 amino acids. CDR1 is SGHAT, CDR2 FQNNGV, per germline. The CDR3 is CASSRGKSSYNSPLHF. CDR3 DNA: TGTGCCAGCTCCAGGGGAAAGAGCTCCTATAATTCACCCCTCCACTTT. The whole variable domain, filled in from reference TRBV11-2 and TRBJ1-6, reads EAGVAQSPRYKIIEKRQSVAFWCNPISGHATLYWYQQILGQGPKLLIQFQNNGVVDDSQLPKDRFSAERLKGVDSTLKIQPAKLEDSAVYLCASSRGKSSYNSPLHFGNGTRLTVT.

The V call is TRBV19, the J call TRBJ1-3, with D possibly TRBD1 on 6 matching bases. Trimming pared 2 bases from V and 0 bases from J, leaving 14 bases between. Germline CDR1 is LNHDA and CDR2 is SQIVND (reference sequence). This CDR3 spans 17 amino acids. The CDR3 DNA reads TGTGCCAGTAGTATATTAATGACAGGAGTCTCTGGAAACACCATATATTTT. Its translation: CASSILMTGVSGNTIYF.

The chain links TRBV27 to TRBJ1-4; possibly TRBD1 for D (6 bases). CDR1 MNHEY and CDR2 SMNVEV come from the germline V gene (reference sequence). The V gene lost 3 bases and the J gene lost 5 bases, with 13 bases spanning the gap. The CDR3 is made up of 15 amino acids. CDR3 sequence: CASSFSGTINEKLFF. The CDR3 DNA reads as TGTGCCAGCAGTTTCTCCGGGACAATAAATGAAAAACTGTTTTTT.

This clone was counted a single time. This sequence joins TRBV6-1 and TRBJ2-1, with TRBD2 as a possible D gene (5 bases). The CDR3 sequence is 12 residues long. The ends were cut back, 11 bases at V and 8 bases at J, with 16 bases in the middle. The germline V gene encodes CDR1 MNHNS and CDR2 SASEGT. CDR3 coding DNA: TGTGCCGGAGGAGTAGCTGAGGATGAGCAGTTCTTC. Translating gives CAGGVAEDEQFF.

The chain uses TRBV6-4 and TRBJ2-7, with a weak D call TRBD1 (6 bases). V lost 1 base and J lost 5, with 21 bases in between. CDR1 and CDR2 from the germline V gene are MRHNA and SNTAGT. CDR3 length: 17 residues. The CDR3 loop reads CASSDFPPRQDPDEQYF. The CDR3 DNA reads TGTGCCAGCAGTGACTTCCCGCCAAGACAGGACCCGGACGAGCAGTACTTC.

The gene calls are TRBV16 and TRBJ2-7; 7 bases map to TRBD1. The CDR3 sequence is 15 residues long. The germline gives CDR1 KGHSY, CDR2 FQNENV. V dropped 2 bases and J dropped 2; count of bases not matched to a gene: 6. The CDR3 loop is CASSQTPGQTYEQYF. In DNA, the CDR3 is TGTGCCAGCAGCCAAACCCCGGGACAGACCTACGAGCAGTACTTC.

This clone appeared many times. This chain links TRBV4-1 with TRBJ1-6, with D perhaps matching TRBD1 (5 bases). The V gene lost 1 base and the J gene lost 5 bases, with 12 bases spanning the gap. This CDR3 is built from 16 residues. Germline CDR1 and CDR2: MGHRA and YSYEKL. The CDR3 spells CASSQARGSDNSPLHF. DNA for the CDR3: TGCGCCAGCAGCCAAGCTAGGGGTTCTGATAATTCACCCCTCCACTTT.

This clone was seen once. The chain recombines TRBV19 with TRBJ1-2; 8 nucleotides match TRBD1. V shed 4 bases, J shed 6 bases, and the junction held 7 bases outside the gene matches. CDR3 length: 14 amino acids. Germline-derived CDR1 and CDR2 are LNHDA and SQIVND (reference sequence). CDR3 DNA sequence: TGTGCCAGTAGTACCCCGGGCAGGGGGCATGGCTACACCTTC. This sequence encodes CASSTPGRGHGYTF.

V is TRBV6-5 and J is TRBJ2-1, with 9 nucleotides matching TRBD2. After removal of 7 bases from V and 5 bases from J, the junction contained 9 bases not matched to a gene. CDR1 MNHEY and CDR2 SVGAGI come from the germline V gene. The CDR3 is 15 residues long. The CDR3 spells CASNAVGTSHNEQFF. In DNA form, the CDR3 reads TGTGCCAGCAACGCGGTGGGGACTAGCCACAATGAGCAGTTCTTC.

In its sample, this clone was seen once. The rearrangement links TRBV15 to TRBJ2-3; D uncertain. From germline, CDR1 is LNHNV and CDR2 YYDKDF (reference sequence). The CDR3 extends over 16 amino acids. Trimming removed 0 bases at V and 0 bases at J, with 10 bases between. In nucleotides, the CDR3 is TGTGCCACCAGCAGAGATTTCCAAGTTAGCACAGATACGCAGTATTTT. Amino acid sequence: CATSRDFQVSTDTQYF.

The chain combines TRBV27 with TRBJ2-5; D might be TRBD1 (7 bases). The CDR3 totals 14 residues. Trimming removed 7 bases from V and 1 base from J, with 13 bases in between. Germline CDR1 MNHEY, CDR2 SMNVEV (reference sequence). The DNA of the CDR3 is TGTGCCAGCAACCGGGGGACAGCCCAAGAGACCCAGTACTTC. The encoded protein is CASNRGTAQETQYF.

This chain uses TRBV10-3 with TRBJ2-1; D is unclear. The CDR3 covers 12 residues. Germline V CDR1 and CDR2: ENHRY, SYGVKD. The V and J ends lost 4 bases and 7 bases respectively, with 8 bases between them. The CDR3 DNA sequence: TGTGCCATCAGTGTCGGGCCGAATGAGCAGTTCTTC. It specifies CAISVGPNEQFF.

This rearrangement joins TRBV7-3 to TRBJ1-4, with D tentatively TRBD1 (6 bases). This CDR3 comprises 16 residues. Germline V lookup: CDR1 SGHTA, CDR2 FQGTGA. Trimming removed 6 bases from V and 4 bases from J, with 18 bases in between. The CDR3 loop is CASRLGGRRGNEKLFF. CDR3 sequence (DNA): TGTGCCAGCAGGCTAGGGGGGAGACGAGGTAATGAAAAACTGTTTTTT.

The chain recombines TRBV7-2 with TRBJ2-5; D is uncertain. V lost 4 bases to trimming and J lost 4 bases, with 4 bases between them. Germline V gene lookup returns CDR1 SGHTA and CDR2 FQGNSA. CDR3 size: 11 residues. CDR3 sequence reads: CASSSRETQYF. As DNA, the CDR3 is TGTGCCAGCAGCTCAAGAGAGACCCAGTACTTC.

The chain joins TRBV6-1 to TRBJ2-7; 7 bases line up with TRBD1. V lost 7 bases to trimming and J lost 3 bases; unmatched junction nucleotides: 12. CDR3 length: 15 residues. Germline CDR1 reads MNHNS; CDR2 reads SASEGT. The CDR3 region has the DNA TGTGCCAGCACCGCTACGACAGGGTCCGGCTACGAGCAGTACTTC. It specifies CASTATTGSGYEQYF.

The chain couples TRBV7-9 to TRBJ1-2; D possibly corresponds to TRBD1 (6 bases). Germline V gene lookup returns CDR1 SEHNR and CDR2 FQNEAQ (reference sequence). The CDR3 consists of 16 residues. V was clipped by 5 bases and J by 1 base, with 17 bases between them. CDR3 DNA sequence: TGTGCCAGCAGCCTATCCCCCCCACAGGGTAACTATGGCTACACCTTC. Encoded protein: CASSLSPPQGNYGYTF. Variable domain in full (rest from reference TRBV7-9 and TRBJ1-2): DTGVSQNPRHKITKRGQNVTFRCDPISEHNRLYWYRQTLGQGPEFLTYFQNEAQLEKSRLLSDRFSAERPKGSFSTLEIQRTEQGDSAMYLCASSLSPPQGNYGYTFGSGTRLTVV.

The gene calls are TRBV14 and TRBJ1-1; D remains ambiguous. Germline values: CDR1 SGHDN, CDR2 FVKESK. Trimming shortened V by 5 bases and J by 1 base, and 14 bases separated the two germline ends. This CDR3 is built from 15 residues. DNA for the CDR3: TGTGCCAGCAGCGTCCTAGAAGGGAAGAACACTGAAGCTTTCTTT. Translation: CASSVLEGKNTEAFF.

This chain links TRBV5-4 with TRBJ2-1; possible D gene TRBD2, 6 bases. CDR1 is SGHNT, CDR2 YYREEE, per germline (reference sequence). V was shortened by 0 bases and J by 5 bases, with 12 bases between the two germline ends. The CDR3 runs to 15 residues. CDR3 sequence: CASSLGPGSNNEQFF. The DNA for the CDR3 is TGTGCCAGCAGCTTGGGACCCGGGAGTAACAATGAGCAGTTCTTC. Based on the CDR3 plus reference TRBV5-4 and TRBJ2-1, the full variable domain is ETGVTQSPTHLIKTRGQQVTLRCSSQSGHNTVSWYQQALGQGPQFIFQYYREEENGRGNFPPRFSGLQFPNYSSELNVNALELDDSALYLCASSLGPGSNNEQFFGPGTRLTVL.

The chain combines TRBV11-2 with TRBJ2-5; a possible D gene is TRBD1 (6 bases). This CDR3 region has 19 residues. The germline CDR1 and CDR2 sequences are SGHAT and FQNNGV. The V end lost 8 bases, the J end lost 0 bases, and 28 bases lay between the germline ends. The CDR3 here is CASSKGVVRALNDQETQYF. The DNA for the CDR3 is TGTGCCAGCTCTAAGGGGGTAGTCCGTGCCCTTAATGACCAAGAGACCCAGTACTTC.

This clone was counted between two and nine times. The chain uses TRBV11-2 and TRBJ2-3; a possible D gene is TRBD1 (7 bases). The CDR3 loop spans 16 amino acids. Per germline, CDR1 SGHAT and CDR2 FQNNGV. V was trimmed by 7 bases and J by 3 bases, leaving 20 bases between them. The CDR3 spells CASTHTRGVVTDTQYF. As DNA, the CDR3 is TGTGCCAGCACTCACACCAGGGGGGTTGTTACAGATACGCAGTATTTT.

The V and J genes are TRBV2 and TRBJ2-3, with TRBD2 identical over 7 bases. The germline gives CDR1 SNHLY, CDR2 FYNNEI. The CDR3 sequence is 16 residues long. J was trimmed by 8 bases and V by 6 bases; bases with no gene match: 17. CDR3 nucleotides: TGTGCCAGCAGCTTAAGGTCCGCTAGCGGCTCAGTTACGCAGTATTTT. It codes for CASSLRSASGSVTQYF.

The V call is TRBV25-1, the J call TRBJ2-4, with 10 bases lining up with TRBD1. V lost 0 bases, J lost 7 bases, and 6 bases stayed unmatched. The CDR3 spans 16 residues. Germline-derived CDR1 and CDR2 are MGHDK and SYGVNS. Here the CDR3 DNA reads TGTGCCAGCAGTGAATACGCCCGGACAGGGGGGAACATTCAGTACTTC. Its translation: CASSEYARTGGNIQYF.

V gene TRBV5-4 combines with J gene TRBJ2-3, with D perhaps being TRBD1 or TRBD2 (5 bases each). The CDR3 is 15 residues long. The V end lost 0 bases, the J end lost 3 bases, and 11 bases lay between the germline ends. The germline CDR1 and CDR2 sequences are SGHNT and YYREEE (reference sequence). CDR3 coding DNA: TGTGCCAGCAGCTTGGACAGGCGGGTAACAGATACGCAGTATTTT. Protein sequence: CASSLDRRVTDTQYF.

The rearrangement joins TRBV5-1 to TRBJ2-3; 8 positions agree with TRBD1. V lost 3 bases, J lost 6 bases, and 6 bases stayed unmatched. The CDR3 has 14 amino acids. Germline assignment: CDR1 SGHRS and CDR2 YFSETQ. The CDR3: CASSWGRGLDTQYF. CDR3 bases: TGCGCCAGCAGCTGGGGCAGGGGGCTTGATACGCAGTATTTT.

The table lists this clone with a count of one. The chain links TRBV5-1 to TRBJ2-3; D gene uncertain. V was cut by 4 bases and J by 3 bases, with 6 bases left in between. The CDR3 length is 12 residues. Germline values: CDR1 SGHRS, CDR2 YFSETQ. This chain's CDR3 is CASSVETDTQYF. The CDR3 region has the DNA TGCGCCAGCAGCGTGGAAACAGATACGCAGTATTTT.

CDR3 sequence: CASSPGQGIYNEQFF. The CDR3 coding sequence is TGTGCCAGCAGCCCCGGACAAGGTATCTACAATGAGCAGTTCTTC. The rearrangement uses TRBV5-4 and TRBJ2-1; TRBD1 might be the D (5 bases). CDR3 length: 15 amino acids. CDR1 SGHNT and CDR2 YYREEE come from the germline V gene (reference sequence). V lost 4 bases and J lost 3, with 14 bases in between.

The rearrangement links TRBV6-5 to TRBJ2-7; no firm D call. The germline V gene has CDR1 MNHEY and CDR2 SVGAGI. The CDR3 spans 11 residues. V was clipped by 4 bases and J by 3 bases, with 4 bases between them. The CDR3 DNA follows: TGTGCCAGCAGTTTCCACTACGAGCAGTACTTC. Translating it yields CASSFHYEQYF.